This T cell receptor (beta chain) was captured in a study of T cells in tuberculosis. Study-wide findings and caveats: A GMM-specific repertoire classifier reached approximately 84% accuracy, AUROC 0.90. Active tuberculosis patients had shorter CDR3-alpha; the beta difference was nonsignificant.

On average around 100,000 T cells per donor were immunosequenced. The CDR3 has 14 residues. The V gene's germline CDR1 is SQVTM and CDR2 ANQGSEA. The V gene lost 5 bases and the J gene lost 0 bases, with 11 bases spanning the gap. TCRdb's copy holds only in-frame clones and misses some; the assay was immunoSEQ multiplex PCR. The sample yields 35,000 to 55,000 clones, 90% to 95% seen once. To note about this clone: The antigen is undetermined.

This sequence originates from a donor aged 10-29 years with latent tuberculosis or without tuberculosis infection. The V and J genes are TRBV29-1 and TRBJ2-1; a weak D match, TRBD2 (5 bases). The material sequenced was PBMCs. The CDR3 protein is CSVRDTSSYNEQFF. The CDR3 DNA is TGCAGCGTTCGCGACACTAGCTCCTACAATGAGCAGTTCTTC.